Described below is a single T cell receptor (beta chain) sequence and its context. This clone was counted only a few times. What this receptor recognizes is not known. Base qualities are not provided; no much larger clone lies one nucleotide away. From around 10,000 to 100,000 sorted cells per subset, genomic DNA was extracted using the DNeasy Blood and Tissue Kit. The TCRbeta V-J or V-D-J regions were sequenced and mapped through the immunoSEQ service, and coverage above 10x per sample was achieved. Concerning the study's data processing: Analysis was limited to productive rearrangements exported from the immunoSEQ Analyzer platform, and clonality was evaluated on the 500 most abundant clones. To quantify how much repertoires overlapped between populations, both the Morisita-Horn similarity index and the Jaccard index were used. Morisita-Horn similarity between CD8 T-cell subset TCR repertoires was measured in over five cancer patients. TCRdb obtained this table from immuneACCESS and retained in-frame rearrangements with V and J assigned. These tables miss some clones; where compared with another copy, unresolved V genes account for less than half of the shortfall, and the remainder is unexplained. The V and J calls and the clone size are those of that table, but D and trimming were determined from the DNA. In this sample the table shows several thousand clones, over 60% of which occur a single time. The top ten clones comprise about 50% of the sample.

This sample stems from a study of CD39 and CD103 CD8 tumor-infiltrating T cells (dated by TCRdb to 2016 to 2019). Broadly, across the study: The repertoire comparisons shown came from four patients: one with an HPV-positive HNSCC, one with an HPV-negative HNSCC, one with ovarian cancer and one with melanoma. Deep sequencing of TCRbeta CDR3 was used to compare the repertoires of CD8 TIL subsets, defined by CD103 and CD39, against those of peripheral memory CD8 T cells. Study-wide conclusions, independent of this receptor: Clonotypes from DN TILs largely overlapped with peripheral memory CD8 repertoires, while clonotypes from DP TILs were only rarely found in blood or uninvolved lymph node. DP CD8 TILs appeared to be more oligoclonal than DN and SP CD8 TILs and blood memory CD8 T cells, with about 56-90% covered by the top 30 clonotypes.

No therapy was being received by patients at the time of sample collection, although prior treatments had ranged from chemotherapy, radiotherapy, surgery and immunotherapy to none. After thawing, cells went through T lymphocyte enrichment using a negative-selection kit, with EpCAM beads added for tumor-infiltrating lymphocytes. Memory CD8 T cells were sorted as CD8+CD4-CD45RA- cells irrespective of CCR7 expression. Before analysis, peripheral blood mononuclear cells were separated on a Ficoll-Paque PLUS gradient and then cryopreserved. On a FACSAria II, each population was sorted to 97% to 99% purity, and the resulting cell pellets were frozen for TCR sequencing with no culture step. CDR3 length: 16 amino acids, cysteine to phenylalanine. The DNA shown is the 48-base CDR3, in frame from base 1. The germline V gene encodes CDR1 MGHDK and CDR2 SYGVNS. V was cut back by 6 bases and J by 3 bases, leaving a gap of 17 bases between them.

In this chain, TRBV25-1 is recombined with TRBJ1-4; a weak D assignment points to TRBD1 (6 bases agree). This TCR was sampled from a human donor with head and neck squamous cell carcinoma. Sequenced: CD8+ T cells sorted from blood. This sample's cell subset or site label indicates: total memory CD8 T cells (CD45RA-CCR7+/-) from blood or uninvolved lymph node. The CDR3 reads as follows: CASRPRRGNPNEKLFF. DNA sequence: TGTGCCAGCAGACCTCGGAGGGGGAACCCTAATGAAAAACTGTTTTTT.